This section outlines one T cell receptor (beta chain) sequence together with its context. Profiled with immunoSEQ multiplex PCR; TCRdb holds only in-frame clones, not every one. The sample includes 640,000 or so clones, approximately 89% seen only once; the top ten take 0.0094%. This entry is derived from a study of shared T cell receptors in the human thymus. With 3 bases removed from V and 0 bases from J, the gap between germline ends came to 9 bases. Germline CDR1 KGHSH, CDR2 LQKENI. The length of the CDR3 is 14 residues. The same data also went into a second study, on human thymus T cells. Turning to that study: Thymic resections from corrective heart surgery supplied the tissue.

The rearrangement uses TRBV18 and TRBJ2-7; D is perhaps TRBD2 (6 bases). This TCR was sampled from a boy in the first two years of life with a congenital heart defect. Sequenced sample: thymocytes. DNA for the CDR3: TGTGCCAGCTCACCCGGGACTGACTCCTACGAGCAGTACTTC. This codes for CASSPGTDSYEQYF. Full variable domain (remainder filled in from reference TRBV18 and TRBJ2-7): NAGVMQNPRHLVRRRGQEARLRCSPMKGHSHVYWYRQLPEEGLKFMVYLQKENIIDESGMPKERFSAEFPKEGPSILRIQQVVRGDSAAYFCASSPGTDSYEQYFGPGTRLTVT.